This T cell receptor (beta chain) is from a study of T cell responses to AZD1222 COVID-19 vaccine. J gave up 7 bases and V 8 bases, and 14 bases lay outside the gene matches. The CDR3 length is 15 residues. Per germline, CDR1 MNHEY and CDR2 SVGAGI. The table came from immunoSEQ multiplex PCR; TCRdb's copy has only in-frame clones and leaves some out. The sample yields approximately 150,000 clones, roughly 84% seen once. The V call is TRBV6-5, the J call TRBJ1-5, with TRBD1 matching over 7 bases. The TCR was taken from an adult who received the AZD1222 COVID-19 vaccine. The sequencing used peripheral blood, collected 28 days after the second AZD1222 dose. This CDR3 is CASEGGDSDSQPQHF. Here the CDR3 DNA reads TGTGCCAGCGAGGGGGGGGACAGTGATAGCCAGCCCCAGCATTTT.